These 16 T cell receptor beta chains were all obtained from the same sample, sequenced in a study of T cell responses to AZD1222 COVID-19 vaccine. TCRdb's table, derived via immunoSEQ multiplex PCR, lists solely in-frame clones and lacks some. This table holds more than 150,000 clones, 80% to 90% found once. Here the sequenced sample was peripheral blood, taken on day 0 of AZD1222 vaccination. The receptor set was obtained from an adult in good health.

In nucleotides, the CDR3 is TGCGCCAGCAGCTACGCCGGGACTAGCGGGACCAATGAGCAGTTCTTC. It yields the protein CASSYAGTSGTNEQFF. The chain employs TRBV5-1 and TRBJ2-1; TRBD2 aligns across 13 bases. With 3 bases clipped from V and 6 bases from J, the junction kept 6 bases outside the gene matches. The CDR3 extends over 16 amino acids. Germline loops: CDR1 SGHRS, CDR2 YFSETQ.

This chain connects TRBV6-1 to TRBJ2-7, with 7 bases identical to TRBD1. The CDR3 consists of 13 residues. Germline trimming cut 2 bases from V and 3 bases from J; bases unmatched to any gene: 1. Germline-derived CDR1 and CDR2 are MNHNS and SASEGT. In DNA form, the CDR3 reads TGTGCCAGCAGTGAAAGGGACAGCTACGAGCAGTACTTC. Residues: CASSERDSYEQYF.

The chain carries TRBV6-5 and TRBJ2-3; D is possibly TRBD2 (6 bases). The CDR3 is 15 amino acids. V was shortened by 6 bases and J by 1 base, with 14 bases between the two germline ends. Germline values: CDR1 MNHEY, CDR2 SVGAGI. CDR3 in amino acids: CASSSRGRGTDTQYF. In DNA form, the CDR3 reads TGTGCCAGCAGCTCGCGGGGTAGGGGCACAGATACGCAGTATTTT.

The CDR3 protein is CASRQGAMRNQPQHF. CDR3 nucleotides: TGTGCCAGTAGGCAGGGGGCTATGCGCAATCAGCCCCAGCATTTT. The chain combines TRBV19 with TRBJ1-5; 8 positions match TRBD1. Germline CDR1 LNHDA, CDR2 SQIVND (reference sequence). J lost 2 bases, V lost 6 bases, and 6 bases had no gene match. The CDR3 consists of 15 residues.

This clone was detected once. The chain has TRBV4-3 and TRBJ1-3; D possibly corresponds to TRBD1 (6 bases). Between the trimmed V and J ends, which lost 1 base and 4 bases, there was a span of 14 bases. CDR1 is LGHNA and CDR2 is YSLEER in the germline V gene. There are 16 residues in the CDR3. The CDR3 is CASSQASRGGGNTIYF. For the CDR3, the DNA is TGCGCCAGCAGCCAAGCGTCCAGGGGAGGCGGAAACACCATATATTTT.

This clone was detected once. This rearrangement joins TRBV3-1 (or the pseudogene TRBV3-2) to TRBJ2-7; TRBD2 is a possible D gene (6 bases). The V and J ends lost 4 bases and 7 bases respectively, with 14 bases between them. CDR3 length equals 13 residues. Germline CDR1 is LGHDT and CDR2 is YNNKEL (reference sequence). The CDR3 coding sequence is TGTGCCAGCAGCCCCGGGATGGCGGGGGAGCAGTACTTC. Translated: CASSPGMAGEQYF.

The chain is built from TRBV27 and TRBJ1-5, with D maybe TRBD1 (5 bases). This CDR3 is 13 amino acids long. Trimming took off 3 bases at V and 8 bases at J, with 11 bases between the two ends. Germline CDR1 MNHEY, CDR2 SMNVEV (reference sequence). CDR3 DNA sequence: TGTGCCAGCAGTTTCGGGGGGAGGGAGCCCCAGCATTTT. Translation gives CASSFGGREPQHF.

The CDR3 nucleotides are TGCGCCAGCAGCTTGGAAACAGGGGCCCTTAATGAAAAACTGTTTTTT. The encoded protein is CASSLETGALNEKLFF. This chain links TRBV5-1 with TRBJ1-4; 7 positions match TRBD1. Germline V CDR1 and CDR2: SGHRS, YFSETQ. CDR3 length equals 16 residues. Trimming removed 0 bases from V and 4 bases from J; junction bases left unmatched: 6.

The chain carries TRBV10-3 and TRBJ1-3, with D hard to call. Germline V gene sequence: CDR1 ENHRY, CDR2 SYGVKD. The CDR3 covers 16 residues. The V end was cut by 6 bases, the J end by 0 bases, with 15 bases between. CDR3 DNA sequence: TGTGCCATCAGCCTCGGCCCTGTAATCTCTGGAAACACCATATATTTT. Translated, it gives CAISLGPVISGNTIYF.

This clone was seen a handful of times. The gene calls are TRBV18 and TRBJ2-7; tentative D call: TRBD1 (6 bases). Germline CDR1 and CDR2: KGHSH and LQKENI. V was clipped by 0 bases and J by 4 bases, with 22 bases between them. This CDR3 region has 18 residues. CDR3 region: CASSPPADTDSFLYEQYF. In nucleotides, the CDR3 is TGTGCCAGCTCACCACCGGCTGATACGGACAGTTTCCTATACGAGCAGTACTTC.

V gene TRBV27 combines with J gene TRBJ2-1; 10 bases map to TRBD2. In germline, CDR1 is MNHEY, CDR2 SMNVEV (reference sequence). The CDR3 loop spans 16 amino acids. The ends lost 4 bases at V and 4 bases at J; junction bases unmatched: 7. The CDR3 DNA sequence: TGTGCCAGCAGTTCCTCTAGCGGGGGTAAATACAATGAGCAGTTCTTC. Its translation: CASSSSSGGKYNEQFF.

The chain couples TRBV19 to TRBJ1-5; D remains unclear. CDR3 length: 13 amino acids. The germline V gene has CDR1 LNHDA and CDR2 SQIVND (reference sequence). V lost 7 bases and J 4 bases, leaving 11 bases between the germline ends. The DNA for the CDR3 is TGTGCCAGTACTGTTCTAGGGAATCAGCCCCAGCATTTT. Protein: CASTVLGNQPQHF.

V usage is TRBV18 and J usage is TRBJ2-7, with D unclear. Matching the DNA end better, TRBJ2-5 makes the J call doubtful. Germline CDR1 reads KGHSH; CDR2 reads LQKENI. The CDR3 spans 11 residues. The CDR3 DNA reads as TGTGCCAGCTCGCAAACCGGGACCCAGTACTTC. Translated: CASSQTGTQYF.

This chain connects TRBV2 to TRBJ1-2, with D unclear. Trimming shortened V by 5 bases and J by 4 bases, and 14 bases separated the two germline ends. The CDR3 runs to 14 residues. Germline loops: CDR1 SNHLY, CDR2 FYNNEI. The DNA for the CDR3 is TGTGCCAGCAGTTATTACATGGCTTCCTATGGCTACACCTTC. Encoded protein: CASSYYMASYGYTF.

The chain carries TRBV9 and TRBJ2-1; the D is unclear. There are 11 residues in the CDR3. Germline assignment: CDR1 SGDLS and CDR2 YYNGEE. V lost 3 bases, J lost 9 bases, and 7 bases lay in between. The CDR3 reads CASSEGVEQFF. CDR3 DNA sequence: TGTGCCAGCAGCGAGGGCGTTGAGCAGTTCTTC.

The chain carries TRBV9 and TRBJ1-6; the D is unclear. Germline V gene lookup returns CDR1 SGDLS and CDR2 YYNGEE. V shed 4 bases and J shed 8 bases, with 10 bases lying between them. The CDR3 totals 13 residues. This CDR3 is CASSTAPHSPLHF. In DNA, the CDR3 is TGTGCCAGCAGCACCGCCCCCCATTCACCCCTCCACTTT.